A selection of T cell receptor beta chains follows, all from one sample in a study of CD8 T cells in ankylosing spondylitis. MiXCR was run by TCRdb on the 5' RACE reads, yielding one entry per CDR3 protein. Here the sample spans 700,000 to 1,000,000 distinct CDR3 sequences, approximately 12% being singletons. What was sequenced was blood, either unsorted or a sorted T cell fraction (not recorded which). The receptor set was obtained from a male donor with ankylosing spondylitis. The CDR3 runs from the conserved cysteine through the conserved F or W. Fields, in order: CDR3 length, J gene, V gene, CDR3 protein.

>15|TRBJ2-5|TRBV7-2
CASSFRGGARETQYF
>15|TRBJ2-5|TRBV18
CASSPPGSVRETQYF
>18|TRBJ2-1|TRBV11-2
CASSLVGTSGGHINEQFF
>14|TRBJ2-3|TRBV9
CASSTRGRTDTQYF
>13|TRBJ1-4|TRBV20-1
CSASRGANEKLFF
>18|TRBJ1-2|TRBV6-5
CASSYVGQGYPQGYGYTF
>12|TRBJ2-1|TRBV7-2
CASSLWRNEQFF
>12|TRBJ1-3|TRBV29-1
CRKVPRANTIYF
>13|TRBJ2-3|TRBV5-1
CASSNNPADTQYF
>11|TRBJ2-5|TRBV29-1
CSGSQGETQYF
>17|TRBJ2-3|TRBV7-8
CASSRDAGYGRKDTQYF
>15|TRBJ2-5|TRBV7-2
CASSPNGGGGETQYF
>13|TRBJ1-2|TRBV3-1
CASSQFLGYGYTF
>12|TRBJ1-1|TRBV12-3/TRBV12-4
CASRQPPSGAFF
>16|TRBJ2-1|TRBV19
CASRPSSGRLGNEQFF
>12|TRBJ1-1|TRBV12-3/TRBV12-4
CASRRSGTEAFF
>15|TRBJ2-1|TRBV7-3
CATRTTGLLYNEQFF
>16|TRBJ2-2|TRBV11-1
CASSPPGTWDTGELFF
>15|TRBJ2-3|TRBV6-5
CASSYRGFDEDTQYF
>13|TRBJ2-2|TRBV29-1
CSAVTGSTGELFF
>15|TRBJ2-1|TRBV7-9
CASSRLAHSYNEQFF
>13|TRBJ2-1|TRBV12-3/TRBV12-4
CASSRSTWSEQFF
>13|TRBJ1-2|TRBV7-6
CASSSRDSYGYTF
>16|TRBJ2-2|TRBV20-1
CSARGRRTVSTGELFF
>14|TRBJ1-1|TRBV7-2
CASSPSRENTEAFF
>14|TRBJ1-2|TRBV6-2/TRBV6-3
CASSYFPRDTGYTF
>16|TRBJ2-7|TRBV7-7
CASSPRGTGGSYEQYF
>15|TRBJ2-5|TRBV5-5
CASSPLTGGRETQYF
>15|TRBJ2-7|TRBV4-1
CASSQGPQGAYEQYF
>14|TRBJ1-1|TRBV5-1
CASGGEGVGTEAFF
>16|TRBJ2-7|TRBV4-2
CASSQATGTPNYEQYF
>17|TRBJ2-1|TRBV29-1
CSGRGTSGSGRYNEQFF
>15|TRBJ2-1|TRBV9
CASSVTGTSYNEQFF
>14|TRBJ1-1|TRBV20-1
CSARVRTGNTEAFF
>14|TRBJ2-2|TRBV7-2
CASSTRTGAGELFF
>13|TRBJ1-1|TRBV5-1
CASSSTRYTEAFF
>20|TRBJ2-4|TRBV6-2/TRBV6-3
CASSYSKGQAVSLAKNIQYF
>15|TRBJ2-7|TRBV7-2
CASSTGLASSYEQYF